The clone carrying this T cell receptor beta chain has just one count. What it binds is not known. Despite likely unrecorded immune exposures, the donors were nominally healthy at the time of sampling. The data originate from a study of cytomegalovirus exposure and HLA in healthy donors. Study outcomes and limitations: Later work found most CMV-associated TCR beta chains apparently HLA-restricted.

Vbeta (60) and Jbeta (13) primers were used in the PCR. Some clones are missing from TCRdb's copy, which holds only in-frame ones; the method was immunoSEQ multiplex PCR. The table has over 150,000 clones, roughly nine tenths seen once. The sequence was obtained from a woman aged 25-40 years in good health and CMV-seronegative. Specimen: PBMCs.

The DNA for the CDR3 is TGTGCGAGTGGGGCCAACGTCCTGACTTTC. Protein sequence: CASGANVLTF. The chain couples TRBV19 to TRBJ2-6; no clear D. The CDR3 sequence is 10 residues long. Germline loops: CDR1 LNHDA, CDR2 SQIVND (reference sequence).